Listed below are T cell receptor beta chains from one sample, sequenced in a study of shared clonotypes between healthy human individuals. Sequencing used immunoSEQ multiplex PCR; TCRdb keeps in-frame clones, though not all of them. The data hold a few hundred thousand clones, with 90% to 97% observed a single time. Sequenced: memory CD8+ T cells sorted from blood. The receptor set was obtained from a man aged 25 to 40 in good health. CDR3s include the opening cysteine and the closing phenylalanine or tryptophan. The D gene is left open where the match is weak. Not every row has a clone size; where given, it reads once, few, many or a size class.

J gene,clone size,D gene,V gene,CDR3 DNA,CDR3 protein
TRBJ2-7,-,-,TRBV30,TGTGCCTGGGTAGATGCCTACGAGCAGTACTTC,CAWVDAYEQYF
TRBJ2-5,-,TRBD2,TRBV4-1,TGCGCCAGCAGCCAGCTAGCGGGGGTGTACCAAGAGACCCAGTACTTC,CASSQLAGVYQETQYF
TRBJ2-4,once,-,TRBV7-2,TGTGCCAGCAGCTTAACCCTGGCCAAAAACATTCAGTACTTC,CASSLTLAKNIQYF
TRBJ1-2,once,TRBD1,TRBV15,TGTGCCACCAGCCGGGACAGGAACTATGGCTACACCTTC,CATSRDRNYGYTF
TRBJ1-5,-,TRBD1,TRBV2,TGTGCCAGTACGTGGACAGGGTGGGCTCAGCCCCAGCATTTT,CASTWTGWAQPQHF
TRBJ2-3,-,-,TRBV10-3,TGTGCCATCAGGGGGATCCGCACAGATACGCAGTATTTT,CAIRGIRTDTQYF
TRBJ1-5,-,-,TRBV27,TGTGCCAGCAGGGGCCGGTCTAACAATCAGCCCCAGCATTTT,CASRGRSNNQPQHF
TRBJ1-2,-,TRBD1,TRBV6-5,TGTGCCAGCAGCCGCGACAGGGGATATGGCTACACCTTC,CASSRDRGYGYTF
TRBJ2-1,-,-,TRBV10-1,TGCGCCAGCCATTCCCATCCGGAAAACAATGAGCAGTTCTTC,CASHSHPENNEQFF
TRBJ1-2,-,-,TRBV28,TGTGCCAGCAGCCCTGGGACACTCTATGGCTACACCTTC,CASSPGTLYGYTF
TRBJ2-7,-,-,TRBV21-1,TGTGCCAGCAGCCCAACGGACGGTGCCTACGAGCAGTACTTC,CASSPTDGAYEQYF
TRBJ2-4,-,TRBD2,TRBV28,TGTGCCAGCAGTCCATGGACTAGCGGGCGCCAAAACATTCAGTACTTC,CASSPWTSGRQNIQYF
TRBJ2-2,-,TRBD2,TRBV28,TGTGCCAGCGGATTAGCGGGAGGGCGCACCGGGGAGCTGTTTTTT,CASGLAGGRTGELFF
TRBJ2-3,-,-,TRBV6-5,TGTGCCAGCAGAAGTCCTAGGGATACGCAGTATTTT,CASRSPRDTQYF
TRBJ2-3,-,-,TRBV7-9,TGTGCCAGCGCCTTGGGGGCCACAGATACGCAGTATTTT,CASALGATDTQYF
TRBJ2-5,once,TRBD2,TRBV5-1,TGCGCCAGCAGCCCTGGGGCTAGCGGGAGCGAAGAGACCCAGTACTTC,CASSPGASGSEETQYF
TRBJ2-1,-,-,TRBV7-9,TGTGCCAGCAGCTTAGACGCCGATGAGCAGTTCTTC,CASSLDADEQFF
TRBJ2-2,-,TRBD2,TRBV4-2,TGTGCCAGCAGCCAAGTATATGGCGGGAGGGGACACACCGGGGAGCTGTTTTTT,CASSQVYGGRGHTGELFF
TRBJ2-6,-,TRBD1,TRBV28,TGTGCCAGCAGCCGACAGGGGACTGGGGCCAACGTCCTGACTTTC,CASSRQGTGANVLTF
TRBJ2-1,-,TRBD2,TRBV18,TGTGCCAGCTCACCATTTAGCGGGAGCACCTACAATGAGCAGTTCTTC,CASSPFSGSTYNEQFF
TRBJ2-7,once,TRBD2,TRBV5-1,TGCGCCAGCAGCTACTTAAGCGTTAGCGGGAGCCACTACGAGCAGTACTTC,CASSYLSVSGSHYEQYF
TRBJ2-1,-,TRBD2,TRBV27,TGTGCCAGCAGTTTTAGCGGGAGTACCGACAATGAGCAGTTCTTC,CASSFSGSTDNEQFF
TRBJ2-3,-,TRBD2,TRBV19,TGTGCCAGTAGTTTAGCGGGATCCACAGATACGCAGTATTTT,CASSLAGSTDTQYF
TRBJ2-3,-,-,TRBV7-8,TGTGCCAGCAGCTTACTAAGCACAGATACGCAGTATTTT,CASSLLSTDTQYF
TRBJ2-6,-,TRBD1,TRBV10-3,TGTGCCATCAGTGAGTTCCAGGGGGCTGGGGCCAACGTCCTGACTTTC,CAISEFQGAGANVLTF
TRBJ2-3,-,-,TRBV5-1,TGCGCCAGCAGCTTGGGGGCGGAAACAGATACGCAGTATTTT,CASSLGAETDTQYF
TRBJ1-6,-,-,TRBV5-4,TGTGCCAGCAGCTCGCCAGCAGGTTCACCCCTCCACTTT,CASSSPAGSPLHF
TRBJ1-1,once,-,TRBV7-6,TGTGCCAGCAGCCAGCTAAGGACGGGACAGAACACTGAAGCTTTCTTT,CASSQLRTGQNTEAFF
TRBJ2-7,-,-,TRBV9,TGTGCCAGCAGCGTAGGGGGACAAAAGGGCTACGAGCAGTACTTC,CASSVGGQKGYEQYF
TRBJ2-5,-,-,TRBV6-5,TGTGCCAGCGGCGAGGGTTCCAAGACCCAGTACTTC,CASGEGSKTQYF
TRBJ1-2,-,-,TRBV28,TGTGCCAGCCTCGTGGGTAATGGCTACACCTTC,CASLVGNGYTF
TRBJ2-2,-,-,TRBV2,TGTGCCAGCAGGATGACAGGGAGCGGGACCGGGGAGCTGTTTTTT,CASRMTGSGTGELFF
TRBJ1-1,-,-,TRBV10-3,TGTGCCATCACGGGGATAGGACCTGAAGCTTTCTTT,CAITGIGPEAFF
TRBJ2-5,-,-,TRBV7-9,TGTGCCAGCAGCTTATTCGGCATTAGCGGGACAGGAATAGGCCAGTACTTC,CASSLFGISGTGIGQYF
TRBJ2-1,-,TRBD2,TRBV6-5,TGTGCCAGCAGGGGACTAGAGGACAATGAGCAGTTCTTC,CASRGLEDNEQFF
TRBJ2-1,-,TRBD2,TRBV5-6,TGTGCCAGCAGCCGATCGACTAGCGGGAGGGCCAGGAATGAGCAGTTCTTC,CASSRSTSGRARNEQFF
TRBJ1-5,once,-,TRBV6-5,TGTGCCAGCAGTCCAGTCGTCAATCAGCCCCAGCATTTT,CASSPVVNQPQHF
TRBJ2-1,-,-,TRBV6-1,TGTGCCAGCAGTGGAACAGGGTTTTATTACAATGAGCAGTTCTTC,CASSGTGFYYNEQFF
TRBJ2-5,-,TRBD2,TRBV28,TGTGCCAGCAGGGCGGGAGGAATGGAGACCCAGTACTTC,CASRAGGMETQYF
TRBJ2-7,-,TRBD2,TRBV11-2,TGTGCCAGCAGCCTGGGACTAGCGGGAGGCGAGCAGTACTTC,CASSLGLAGGEQYF
TRBJ2-3,-,TRBD1,TRBV6-6,TGTGCCAGCAGTGCGGGACAGGGCCCAGATACGCAGTATTTT,CASSAGQGPDTQYF
TRBJ2-7,once,TRBD1,TRBV7-6,TGTGCCAGCAGTTATCTTCCGGGACAGGGGTATCTCTACGAGCAGTACTTC,CASSYLPGQGYLYEQYF
TRBJ2-7,-,TRBD2,TRBV5-1,TGCGCCAGTAGCTTGGGAAGTGGCGGGGGCTACGAGCAGTACTTC,CASSLGSGGGYEQYF
TRBJ1-5,-,TRBD1,TRBV6-6,TGTGCCAGCAGGCCAGGGGGCAACAATCAGCCCCAGCATTTT,CASRPGGNNQPQHF
TRBJ2-5,-,-,TRBV9,TGTGCCAGCAGCAAACGCCCTGGTGAGACCCAGTACTTC,CASSKRPGETQYF
TRBJ1-1,-,-,TRBV30,TGTGCCTGGAGCCCACTCCGGGTCGAAGCTTTCTTT,CAWSPLRVEAFF
TRBJ2-7,-,TRBD1,TRBV19,TGTGCCAGTAGCCGGGACAGGGGTGACGAGCAGTACTTC,CASSRDRGDEQYF
TRBJ2-7,-,TRBD1,TRBV5-4,TGTGCCAGCAGCCGCCCGGGACAGGGAAGGGGCGGGAGCCACGAGCAGTACTTC,CASSRPGQGRGGSHEQYF
TRBJ1-2,-,TRBD1,TRBV6-1,TGTGCCAGCGCACTACAGGGGGCCAACTATGGCTACACCTTC,CASALQGANYGYTF
TRBJ2-7,-,-,TRBV28,TGTGCCAGCAGTCCGGCCCCTAACGAGCAGTACTTC,CASSPAPNEQYF
TRBJ1-2,-,-,TRBV27,TGTGCCAGCAGTTTATCGGGCAGGAACTATGGCTACACCTTC,CASSLSGRNYGYTF
TRBJ2-7,-,-,TRBV20-1,TGCAGTGCTAGAGATACTAGCGAGCAGTACTTC,CSARDTSEQYF
TRBJ1-2,-,TRBD1,TRBV5-1,TGCGCCAGCAGCTCCTCCGACAGGGGACATAGGGGCTACACCTTC,CASSSSDRGHRGYTF
TRBJ1-1,-,-,TRBV28,TGTGCCAGCAGTCAATCTCGGAGTCTCCACATGAACACTGAAGCTTTCTTT,CASSQSRSLHMNTEAFF
TRBJ2-2,once,TRBD1,TRBV11-2,TGCGCCAGCAGCTTAGCAGGGGGCACCGGGGAGCTGTTTTTT,CASSLAGGTGELFF
TRBJ1-2,-,TRBD1,TRBV14,TGTGCCAGCAGCTCCAAACAGGGGGCGGTCTATGGCTACACCTTC,CASSSKQGAVYGYTF
TRBJ1-1,-,TRBD1,TRBV29-1,TGCAGCGTTGAAGATCGGCAGGGGGCTGGGAGGACTGAAGCTTTCTTT,CSVEDRQGAGRTEAFF